A single T cell receptor (beta chain) is shown here with its context. Its binding antigen is unknown. No base quality information exists; no much larger clone differs at one position. To synthesize cDNA, template-switch 5'RACE was performed with a primer carrying a 10-nucleotide random unique molecular identifier so that each TCR transcript was tagged. Each sequencing run produced over 160 million TCR-beta sequences covering 15-18 subjects. The RNeasy kit was used for extraction of total RNA. Using the KAPA Real-time Library Amplification kit, TCR-beta VDJ regions were amplified with primers for the TCR constant region and the 5'RACE anchor. Sample indexes and Illumina adaptors were added in a first PCR, after which library yield was increased in a second PCR. After Ampure bead purification, the roughly 650 bp TCR product was size-selected on a 2% E-gel SizeSelection system. Before pooling, library quality was assessed on a Bioanalyzer, concentration was determined with Qubit, and library quantification was performed with the Kapa Library Quantification kit. An Illumina HiSeq 2500 sequenced the libraries paired-end 2 x 150 bp. To increase sequence diversity, about 23-30% phiX was spiked into each library pool. The source study handled its data this way. The quality-filtered reads were processed with the UMI-based MiGEC pipeline, whose error correction step removed more than 90% of the raw TCR sequences. IMGT germline references were used for alignment of VDJ genes, and clonotypes were defined by a unique CDR3 amino acid sequence together with V-J genes. VDJtools evaluated clonal expansion, Shannon diversity and CDR3 relatedness (CalcPairwiseDistances, ClusterSamples); CLCbio workbench built phylogenetic trees. Using coefficient-of-variation modelling across technical triplicates, the study counted a clone as expanded if it had at least 8 unique UMIs. TCRdb took the public reads, trimmed them with fastp at Q25, ran MiXCR for clone calling and kept in-frame beta chains. Each entry is one CDR3 protein sequence, shown with its most common DNA and genes. V and J calls and clone size were set by TCRdb, not the authors. For this sample there are approximately 59,000 distinct CDR3 sequences; 5.2% appear just once. The top ten clonotypes cover about 5.3% of the sample.

Unsorted PBMC libraries were generated from 2 million PBMCs stored in RNAlater at -80 °C until RNA extraction. Multiple sclerosis patients were enrolled in a US clinical protocol evaluating disease progression by magnetic resonance imaging. Peripheral blood was subjected to Ficoll-Hypaque density gradient centrifugation to isolate PBMCs, which were then cryopreserved in liquid nitrogen. V is clipped by 2 bases and J by 9 bases, and the sequence between their germline boundaries is 9 bases long. Measured from the cysteine to the phenylalanine, the CDR3 is 12 residues long. Of the read, only the CDR3 DNA is kept; its 36 bases are in frame from base 1. As encoded in the germline V gene, CDR1 is SGHDT while CDR2 is YYEEEE. The data derive from a study of neurological immune-mediated disorders (dated by TCRdb to between 2018 and 2021). With respect to the entire study: Among the roughly 35 multiple sclerosis patients, approximately 30 had relapsing-remitting MS and 3 had secondary progressive MS. Using UMI-based sequencing, the study compared peripheral blood TCR-beta repertoires from patients with HTLV-I-associated myelopathy (HAM/TSP), patients with multiple sclerosis, and healthy controls. Alongside PBMC samples, the set of some 100 TCR-beta libraries contained longitudinal samples, technical triplicates, and paired CD4+ and CD8+ T-cell subsets that had been sorted. Of the 68 subjects in the cohort, some 15 were HAM/TSP patients, some 34 were multiple sclerosis patients, and some 20 were healthy controls.

The paper's findings and limits, for the study overall: The MS cluster was not associated with any clinical or MRI features, and the authors stated that larger cohorts are needed. Phylogenetic analysis grouped repertoires from 18 of 34 MS patients into a cluster of related CDR3 sequences, suggesting a possible repertoire-level signature. No identical CDR3 amino acid sequences were shared among expanded clones across subjects, suggesting private TCR-beta repertoires in all groups. TCR clonal expansion was highest in HAM/TSP patients and lowest in MS patients, with MS patients falling below even healthy controls.

The specimen was PBMCs. In this chain, TRBV5-6 is recombined with TRBJ2-1, with TRBD1 tentatively as D gene (7 bases match). This receptor was identified in a human donor with multiple sclerosis. The donor label of this sample is uncertain. CDR3 reads: CASSFQGGEQFF. The bases read TGTGCCAGCAGCTTCCAGGGGGGTGAGCAGTTCTTC.